The clone carrying this TCR beta chain is judged medium-sized. What it binds is unknown. These data come from a study of long-term antiretroviral therapy in people with HIV. General observations from the study: Investigators report no available data on ART adherence, viral resistance or therapy changes. Pre-ART expanded clones dominated the repertoire at every time point.

Treatment of all HIV participants took place in the United States. An immunoSEQ assay, version v3.0, was performed at survey level. Sequencing was intended to reach about 35,000-55,000 T-cell genomes per sample. The table came from immunoSEQ multiplex PCR; TCRdb's copy has only in-frame clones and leaves some out. The sample yields roughly 16,000 clones, 75% to 85% seen once. The sequence came from a man between 50 and 59 years old with HIV. Sequenced material: unsorted PBMCs, taken 0.3 years before starting antiretroviral therapy.

The DNA of the CDR3 is TGTGCCAGCCTTCCCGGGCAGTATAGCAATCAGCCCCAGCATTTT. Its translation: CASLPGQYSNQPQHF. The V call is TRBV2, the J call TRBJ1-5, with unresolved D. Germline lookup yields CDR1 SNHLY and CDR2 FYNNEI. Trimming pared 8 bases from V and 0 bases from J, leaving 14 bases between. This CDR3 comprises 15 residues.